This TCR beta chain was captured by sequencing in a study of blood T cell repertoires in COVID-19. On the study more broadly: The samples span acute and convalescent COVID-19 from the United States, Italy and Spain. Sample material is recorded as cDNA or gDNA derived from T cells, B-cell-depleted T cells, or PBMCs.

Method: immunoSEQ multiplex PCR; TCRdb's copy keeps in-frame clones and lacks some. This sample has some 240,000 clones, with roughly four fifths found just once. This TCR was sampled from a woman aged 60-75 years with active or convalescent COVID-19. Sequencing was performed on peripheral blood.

The CDR3 here is CASSPERGPYNEQFF. CDR3 nucleotides: TGTGCCAGTAGTCCAGAGCGGGGCCCCTACAATGAGCAGTTCTTC. This sequence joins TRBV19 and TRBJ2-1, with 7 positions matching TRBD2. The length of the CDR3 is 15 residues. V shed 5 bases and J 2 bases; nucleotides not matched to a gene: 6. Germline V lookup: CDR1 LNHDA, CDR2 SQIVND (reference sequence). The whole variable domain, remainder taken from reference TRBV19 and TRBJ2-1, is DGGITQSPKYLFRKEGQNVTLSCEQNLNHDAMYWYRQDPGQGLRLIYYSQIVNDFQKGDIAEGYSVSREKKESFPLTVTSAQKNPTAFYLCASSPERGPYNEQFFGPGTRLTVL.